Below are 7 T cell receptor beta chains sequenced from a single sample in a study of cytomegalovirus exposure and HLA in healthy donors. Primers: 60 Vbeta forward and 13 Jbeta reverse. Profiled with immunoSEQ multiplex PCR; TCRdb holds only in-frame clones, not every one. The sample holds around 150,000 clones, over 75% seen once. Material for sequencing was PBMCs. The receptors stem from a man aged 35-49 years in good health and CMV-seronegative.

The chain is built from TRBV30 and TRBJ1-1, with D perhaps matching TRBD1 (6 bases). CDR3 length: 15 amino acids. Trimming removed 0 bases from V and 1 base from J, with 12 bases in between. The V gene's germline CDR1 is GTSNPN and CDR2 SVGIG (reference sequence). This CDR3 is CAWSVSGTQNTEAFF. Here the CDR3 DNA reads TGTGCCTGGAGTGTAAGTGGGACACAGAACACTGAAGCTTTCTTT.

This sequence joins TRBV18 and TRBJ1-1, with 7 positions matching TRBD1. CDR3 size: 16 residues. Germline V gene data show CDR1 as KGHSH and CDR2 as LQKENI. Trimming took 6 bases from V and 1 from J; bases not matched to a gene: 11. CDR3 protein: CASSLNKDRRNTEAFF. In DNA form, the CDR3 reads TGTGCCAGCTCGTTAAACAAGGACAGGAGGAACACTGAAGCTTTCTTT.

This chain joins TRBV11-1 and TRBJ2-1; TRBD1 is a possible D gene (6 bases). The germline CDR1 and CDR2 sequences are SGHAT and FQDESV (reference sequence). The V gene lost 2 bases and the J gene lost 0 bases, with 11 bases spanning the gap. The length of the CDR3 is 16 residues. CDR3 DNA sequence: TGTGCCAGCAGCTTAAGGGGGTCCCTCTCCTACAATGAGCAGTTCTTC. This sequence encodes CASSLRGSLSYNEQFF.

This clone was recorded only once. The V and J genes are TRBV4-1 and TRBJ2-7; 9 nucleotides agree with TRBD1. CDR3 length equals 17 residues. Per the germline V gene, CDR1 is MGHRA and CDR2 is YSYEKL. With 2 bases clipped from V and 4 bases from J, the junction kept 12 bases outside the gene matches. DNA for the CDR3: TGCGCCAGCAGCCAACGCATTCCGGGACAGGGTTTATACGAGCAGTACTTC. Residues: CASSQRIPGQGLYEQYF.

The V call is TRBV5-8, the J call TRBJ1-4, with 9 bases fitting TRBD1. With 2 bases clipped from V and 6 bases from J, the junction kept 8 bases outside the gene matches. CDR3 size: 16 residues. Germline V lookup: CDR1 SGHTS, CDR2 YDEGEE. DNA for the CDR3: TGTGCCAGCAGCTTAGGACAGGGGCCGGGGGATGAAAAACTGTTTTTT. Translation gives CASSLGQGPGDEKLFF.

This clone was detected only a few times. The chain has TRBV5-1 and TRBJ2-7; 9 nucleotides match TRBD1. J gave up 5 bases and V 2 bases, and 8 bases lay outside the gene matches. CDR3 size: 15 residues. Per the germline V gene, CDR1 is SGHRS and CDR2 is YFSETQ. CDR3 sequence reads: CASSLRTGENNEQYF. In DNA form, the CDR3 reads TGCGCCAGCAGCTTAAGGACAGGGGAGAATAACGAGCAGTACTTC.

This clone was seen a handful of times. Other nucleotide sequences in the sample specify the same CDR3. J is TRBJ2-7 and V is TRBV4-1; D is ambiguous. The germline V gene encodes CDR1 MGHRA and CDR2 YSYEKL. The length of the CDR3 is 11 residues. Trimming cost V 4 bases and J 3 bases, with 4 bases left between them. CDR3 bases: TGCGCCAGCAGCCCCGGCTACGAGCAGTACTTC. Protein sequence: CASSPGYEQYF.